This T cell receptor beta chain was documented in a study of patients and donors after allogeneic stem cell transplantation. The CDR3 has 13 amino acids. Germline-derived CDR1 and CDR2 are MNHEY and SMNVEV (reference sequence). V was trimmed by 3 bases and J by 4 bases, leaving 9 bases between them. TCRdb used MiXCR to reprocess the RT-PCR reads, holding one entry per CDR3 protein. This sample has approximately 200,000 distinct CDR3 sequences, with 41% found just once. This receptor was obtained from a human donor who was either an allogeneic HSCT recipient or a stem cell or donor lymphocyte infusion donor (not recorded which). It is not recorded whose cells these are; they may come from a transplant donor. The specimen was blood, either unsorted or a sorted T cell fraction (not recorded which). The J gene is TRBJ2-5, the V gene TRBV27; D uncertain. In nucleotides, the CDR3 is TGTGCCAGCAGTTTTCTCGGTCGAGAGACCCAGTACTTC. Protein: CASSFLGRETQYF.